This TCR beta chain was obtained from a study of CD8 T cells in Susac syndrome. V lost 3 bases and J 7 bases, leaving 15 bases between the germline ends. The CDR3 contains 14 residues. Germline V gives CDR1 LGHDT, CDR2 YNNKEL (reference sequence). CD8+ and CD4+ T cells from blood underwent TCR beta sequencing, which was carried out in a high-throughput format. The study used healthy donors as controls matched for age and sex. FACS was used to enrich TEMRA cells, whereas the CD8+ and CD4+ T cells were obtained by negative isolation. The RNA input was roughly 0.5 to 1 ug, and it was reverse transcribed with random hexamers. Across 54 Vbeta and 13 Jbeta, immunoSEQ multiplex PCR amplified TCR beta CDR3. TCRdb used MiXCR to reprocess the immunoSEQ multiplex PCR reads, holding one entry per CDR3 protein. The sample lists 130,000 or so distinct CDR3 sequences, around 95% occurring once.

This TCR derives from a human donor in good health. The rearrangement links TRBV3-1 to TRBJ2-5, with TRBD1 as a possible D gene (6 bases). Sequenced material: CD4+ T cells from PBMCs. The CDR3 DNA reads as TGTGCCAGCAGCCACGAGACAGGCCCGGGGACCCAGTACTTC. Its translation is CASSHETGPGTQYF.